This TCR beta chain stems from a study of T cells in women clearing cervical HPV infection. Study summary: Control women cleared a single incident HPV16 infection within 12 months.

This table comes from immunoSEQ multiplex PCR, and its TCRdb copy is limited to in-frame clones, with some not included. This sample's table has tens of thousands of clones. Germline lookup yields CDR1 SNHLY and CDR2 FYNNEI. The CDR3 has 15 amino acids. Details on this clone: Sequencing ends 3 residues short of the CDR3 end; the germline J gene provides the rest.

Material: blood buffy coat. This receptor was identified in a woman between 18 and 70 years old with a cervical HPV16 infection that either progressed to CIN3+ or cleared (not recorded which). This rearrangement joins TRBV2 to TRBJ2-3, with 10 positions matching TRBD1. CDR3 DNA, as far as it was read: TGTGCCAGCAGCCTGGACAGGGGGACGAGACAGCCG. It is translated as CASSLDRGTRQP. The entire CDR3 is CASSLDRGTRQPQYF.